This T cell receptor beta chain was found in a study of blood T cells in healthy people across ages. The overall study: Through template switching, about one barcoded beta molecule was captured per two T cells, as measured in model experiments. Study-level findings and limits: Roughly linear declines in TCR beta diversity per million T cells occurred with age.

This clonotype was detected a few times. What it binds is unknown. PCR was performed a second time for 7 to 11 cycles using a sample-barcoded 5' primer and a J-beta primer mix. TCRdb used MiXCR to reprocess the 5' RACE reads, holding one entry per CDR3 protein. The table records 500,000 to 600,000 distinct CDR3 sequences, about 26% of them present only once. Each donor supplied approximately 10 milliliters of peripheral blood. This CDR3 has 13 amino acids. Losses at the gene ends were 8 bases for V and 7 bases for J; bases not matched to a gene: 7. CDR1 and CDR2 from the germline V gene are ENHRY and SYGVKD.

The sample was blood. This TCR was sampled from a woman between 70 and 85 years old in good health. The chain joins TRBV10-3 to TRBJ2-2, with 7 nucleotides matching TRBD1. In DNA, the CDR3 is TGTGCCATCGCCGCAGGGGGTAGCGGGGAGCTGTTTTTT. Protein product: CAIAAGGSGELFF.